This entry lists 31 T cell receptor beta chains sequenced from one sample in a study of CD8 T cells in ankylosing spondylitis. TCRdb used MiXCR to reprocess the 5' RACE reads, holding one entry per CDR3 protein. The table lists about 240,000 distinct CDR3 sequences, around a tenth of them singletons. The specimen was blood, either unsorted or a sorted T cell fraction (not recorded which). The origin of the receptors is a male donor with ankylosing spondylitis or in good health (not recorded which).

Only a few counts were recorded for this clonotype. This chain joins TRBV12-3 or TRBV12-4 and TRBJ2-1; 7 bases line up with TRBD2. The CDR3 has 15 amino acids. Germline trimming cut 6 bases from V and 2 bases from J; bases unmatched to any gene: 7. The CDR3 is CASRSSGRAYNEQFF. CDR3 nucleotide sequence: TGTGCCAGCAGATCTAGCGGCCGTGCCTACAATGAGCAGTTCTTC.

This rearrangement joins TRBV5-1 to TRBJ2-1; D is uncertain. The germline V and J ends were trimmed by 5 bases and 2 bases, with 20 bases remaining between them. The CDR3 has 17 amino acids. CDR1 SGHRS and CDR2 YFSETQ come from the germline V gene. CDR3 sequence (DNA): TGCGCCAGCAGTGAAGCCCTTGGCCAGCTGGCCTACAATGAGCAGTTCTTC. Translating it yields CASSEALGQLAYNEQFF.

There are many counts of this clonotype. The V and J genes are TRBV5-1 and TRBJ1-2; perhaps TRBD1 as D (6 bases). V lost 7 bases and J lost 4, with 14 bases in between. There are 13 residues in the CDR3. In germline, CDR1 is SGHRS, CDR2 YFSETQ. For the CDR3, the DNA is TGCGCCAGCGCCGCCGGGACACCCTATGGCTACACCTTC. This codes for CASAAGTPYGYTF.

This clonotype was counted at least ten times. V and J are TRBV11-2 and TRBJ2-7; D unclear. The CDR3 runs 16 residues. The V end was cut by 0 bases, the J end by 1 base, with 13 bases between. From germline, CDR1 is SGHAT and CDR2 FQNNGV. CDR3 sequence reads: CASSLDVAPLSYEQYF. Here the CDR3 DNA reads TGTGCCAGCAGCTTAGATGTCGCACCGCTTTCCTACGAGCAGTACTTC. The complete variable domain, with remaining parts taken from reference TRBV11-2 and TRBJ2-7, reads EAGVAQSPRYKIIEKRQSVAFWCNPISGHATLYWYQQILGQGPKLLIQFQNNGVVDDSQLPKDRFSAERLKGVDSTLKIQPAKLEDSAVYLCASSLDVAPLSYEQYFGPGTRLTVT.

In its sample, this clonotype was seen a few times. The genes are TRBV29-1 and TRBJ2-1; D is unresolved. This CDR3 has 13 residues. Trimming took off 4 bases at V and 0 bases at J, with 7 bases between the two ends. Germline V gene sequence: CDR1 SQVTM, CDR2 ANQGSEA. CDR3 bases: TGCAGCGTTGGACTGAACTCCTACAATGAGCAGTTCTTC. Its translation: CSVGLNSYNEQFF.

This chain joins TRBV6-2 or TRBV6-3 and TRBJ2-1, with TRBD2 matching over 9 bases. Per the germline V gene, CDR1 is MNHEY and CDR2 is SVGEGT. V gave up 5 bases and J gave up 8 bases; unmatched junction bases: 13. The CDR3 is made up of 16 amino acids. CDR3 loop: CASSPPTGRGGYEQFF. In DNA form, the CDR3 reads TGTGCCAGCAGTCCACCGACAGGGCGGGGGGGCTATGAGCAGTTCTTC.

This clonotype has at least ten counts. CDR3 nucleotide sequence: TGTGCCAGCAGCGGGACAGGGTCCTACAATGAGCAGTTCTTC. Translated, it gives CASSGTGSYNEQFF. The V and J genes are TRBV5-5 and TRBJ2-1, with 9 bases fitting TRBD1. J lost 1 base, V lost 4 bases, and 0 bases had no gene match. Germline V gene lookup returns CDR1 SGHKS and CDR2 YYEKEE (reference sequence). This CDR3 is 14 amino acids long.

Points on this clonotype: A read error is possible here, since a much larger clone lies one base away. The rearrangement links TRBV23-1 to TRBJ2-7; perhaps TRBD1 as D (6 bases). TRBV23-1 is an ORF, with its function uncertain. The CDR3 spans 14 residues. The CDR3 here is CASTYDRSSYEQCF. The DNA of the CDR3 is TGCGCCAGCACCTACGACAGGAGCTCCTACGAGCAGTGCTTC.

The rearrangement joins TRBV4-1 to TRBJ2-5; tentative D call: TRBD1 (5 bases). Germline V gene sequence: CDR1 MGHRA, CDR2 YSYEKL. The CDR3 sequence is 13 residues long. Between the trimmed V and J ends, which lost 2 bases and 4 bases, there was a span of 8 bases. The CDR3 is CASSQPQGETQYF. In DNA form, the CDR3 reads TGCGCCAGCAGCCAACCGCAGGGAGAGACCCAGTACTTC.

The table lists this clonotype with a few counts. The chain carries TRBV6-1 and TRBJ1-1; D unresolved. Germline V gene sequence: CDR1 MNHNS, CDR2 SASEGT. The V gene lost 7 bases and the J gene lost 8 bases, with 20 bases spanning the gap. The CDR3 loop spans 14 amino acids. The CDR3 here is CASTSGLTPREAFF. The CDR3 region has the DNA TGTGCCAGCACCTCCGGCCTAACCCCTCGGGAAGCTTTCTTT.

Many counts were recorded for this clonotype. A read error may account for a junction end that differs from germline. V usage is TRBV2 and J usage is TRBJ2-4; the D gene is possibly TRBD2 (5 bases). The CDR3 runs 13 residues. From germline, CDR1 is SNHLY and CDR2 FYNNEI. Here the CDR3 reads CASSAPPDPAETF. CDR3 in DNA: TGTGCCAGCAGTGCTCCCCCTGACCCAGCGGAAACCTTC.

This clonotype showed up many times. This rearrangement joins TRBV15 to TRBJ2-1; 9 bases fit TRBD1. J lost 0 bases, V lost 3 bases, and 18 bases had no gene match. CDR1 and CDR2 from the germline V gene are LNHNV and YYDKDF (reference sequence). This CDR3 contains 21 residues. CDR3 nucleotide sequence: TGTGCCACCAGCAGCGGAAGGGGGACAGGGTTTGTCGGAAGCTCCTACAATGAGCAGTTCTTC. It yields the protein CATSSGRGTGFVGSSYNEQFF.

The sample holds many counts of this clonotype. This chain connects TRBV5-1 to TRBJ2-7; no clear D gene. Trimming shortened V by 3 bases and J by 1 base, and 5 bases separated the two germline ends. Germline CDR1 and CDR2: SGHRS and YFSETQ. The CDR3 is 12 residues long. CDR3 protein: CASSSQSYEQYF. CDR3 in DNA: TGCGCCAGCAGCTCGCAGTCCTACGAGCAGTACTTC.

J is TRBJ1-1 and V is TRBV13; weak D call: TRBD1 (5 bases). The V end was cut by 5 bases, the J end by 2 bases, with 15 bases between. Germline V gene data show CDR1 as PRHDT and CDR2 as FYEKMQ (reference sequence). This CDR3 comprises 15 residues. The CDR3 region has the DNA TGTGCCAGCAGCAAAGAGGCAGGGCGAAACACTGAAGCTTTCTTT. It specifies CASSKEAGRNTEAFF.

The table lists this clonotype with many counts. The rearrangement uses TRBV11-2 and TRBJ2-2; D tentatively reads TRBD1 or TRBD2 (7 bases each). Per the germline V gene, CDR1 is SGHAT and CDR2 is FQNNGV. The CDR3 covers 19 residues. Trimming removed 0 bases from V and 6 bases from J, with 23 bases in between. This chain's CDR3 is CASSLERGTEVVSAGELFF. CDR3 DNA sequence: TGTGCCAGCAGCTTAGAGCGGGGGACAGAAGTCGTCAGTGCCGGGGAGCTGTTTTTT.

The CDR3 sequence is CASSLALDYGYTF. The CDR3 DNA sequence: TGCGCCAGCAGCTTGGCCCTGGACTATGGCTACACCTTC. The chain couples TRBV5-1 to TRBJ1-2, with D unclear. The ends were cut back, 0 bases at V and 3 bases at J, with 6 bases in the middle. CDR3 length: 13 residues. From germline, CDR1 is SGHRS and CDR2 YFSETQ.

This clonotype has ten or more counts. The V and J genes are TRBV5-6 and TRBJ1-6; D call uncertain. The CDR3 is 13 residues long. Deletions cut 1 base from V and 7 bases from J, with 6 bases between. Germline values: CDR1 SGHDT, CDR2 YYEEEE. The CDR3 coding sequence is TGTGCCAGCAGCTTGACAGAAAATTCACCCCTCCACTTT. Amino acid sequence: CASSLTENSPLHF.

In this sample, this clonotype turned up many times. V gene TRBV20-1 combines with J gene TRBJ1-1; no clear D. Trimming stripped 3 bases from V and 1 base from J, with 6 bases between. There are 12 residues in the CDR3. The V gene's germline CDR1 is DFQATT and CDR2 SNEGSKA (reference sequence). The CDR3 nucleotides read TGCAGTGCTAGTCAACAGAACACTGAAGCTTTCTTT. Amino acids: CSASQQNTEAFF.

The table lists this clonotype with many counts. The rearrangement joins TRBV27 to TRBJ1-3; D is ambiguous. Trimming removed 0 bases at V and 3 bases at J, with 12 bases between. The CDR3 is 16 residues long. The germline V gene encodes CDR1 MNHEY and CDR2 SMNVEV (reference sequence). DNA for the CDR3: TGTGCCAGCAGTTTATCGCGTAGGTCGAGTGGAAACACCATATATTTT. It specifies CASSLSRRSSGNTIYF.

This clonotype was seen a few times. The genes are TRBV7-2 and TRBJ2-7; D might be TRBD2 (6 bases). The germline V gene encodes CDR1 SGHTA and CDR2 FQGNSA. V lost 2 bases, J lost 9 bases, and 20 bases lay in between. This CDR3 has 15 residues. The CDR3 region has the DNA TGTGCCAGCAGCTTATCTAGCGACACCCTACTGGGGCAGTACTTC. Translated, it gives CASSLSSDTLLGQYF.

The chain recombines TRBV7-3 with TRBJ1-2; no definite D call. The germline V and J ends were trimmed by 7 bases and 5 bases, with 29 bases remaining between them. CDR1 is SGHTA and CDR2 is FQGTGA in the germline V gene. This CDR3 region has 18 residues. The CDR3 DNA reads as TGTGCCAGCATCGCTCGCGCATTTCCGGCCCCATCGCCGTATGGCTACACCTTC. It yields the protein CASIARAFPAPSPYGYTF.

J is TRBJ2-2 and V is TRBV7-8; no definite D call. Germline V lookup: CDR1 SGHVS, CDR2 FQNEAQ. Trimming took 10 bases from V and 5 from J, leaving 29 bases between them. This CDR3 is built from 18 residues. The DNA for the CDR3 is TGTGCCATTAAACTTAGATCCCACATAAGTGAATCTACCGGGGAGCTGTTTTTT. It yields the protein CAIKLRSHISESTGELFF.

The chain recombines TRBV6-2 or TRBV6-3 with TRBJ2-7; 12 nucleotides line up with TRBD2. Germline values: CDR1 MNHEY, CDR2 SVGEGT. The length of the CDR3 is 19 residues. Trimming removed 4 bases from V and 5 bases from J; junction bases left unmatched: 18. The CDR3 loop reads CASSSPPGSSGRAVHEQYF. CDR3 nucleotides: TGTGCCAGCAGTTCCCCCCCTGGCTCTAGCGGGAGGGCCGTCCACGAGCAGTACTTC.

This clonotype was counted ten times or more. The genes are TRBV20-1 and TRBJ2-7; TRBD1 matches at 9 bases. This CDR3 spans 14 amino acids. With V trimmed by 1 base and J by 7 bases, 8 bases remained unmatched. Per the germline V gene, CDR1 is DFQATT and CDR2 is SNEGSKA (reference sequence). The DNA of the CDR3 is TGCAGTGCTAGAGCCGGGACAGGGTTGAATGAGCAGTACTTC. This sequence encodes CSARAGTGLNEQYF.

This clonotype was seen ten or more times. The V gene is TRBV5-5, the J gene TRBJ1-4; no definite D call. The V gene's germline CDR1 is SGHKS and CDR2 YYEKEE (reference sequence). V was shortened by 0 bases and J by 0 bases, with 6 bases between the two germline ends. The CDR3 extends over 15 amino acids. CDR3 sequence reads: CASSLEVATNEKLFF. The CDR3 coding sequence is TGTGCCAGCAGCTTGGAGGTTGCAACTAATGAAAAACTGTTTTTT.

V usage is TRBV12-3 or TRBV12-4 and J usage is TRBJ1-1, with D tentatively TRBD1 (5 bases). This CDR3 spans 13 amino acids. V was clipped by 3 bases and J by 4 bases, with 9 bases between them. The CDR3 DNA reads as TGTGCCAGCAGTTTGGTGAGGGGCACTGAAGCTTTCTTT. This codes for CASSLVRGTEAFF.

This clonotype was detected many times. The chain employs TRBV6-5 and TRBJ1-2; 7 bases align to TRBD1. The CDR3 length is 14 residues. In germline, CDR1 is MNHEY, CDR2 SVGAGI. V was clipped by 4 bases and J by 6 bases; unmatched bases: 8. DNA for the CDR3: TGTGCCAGCAGTTCACTAGGGGGCTTTGATGGCTACACCTTC. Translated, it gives CASSSLGGFDGYTF.

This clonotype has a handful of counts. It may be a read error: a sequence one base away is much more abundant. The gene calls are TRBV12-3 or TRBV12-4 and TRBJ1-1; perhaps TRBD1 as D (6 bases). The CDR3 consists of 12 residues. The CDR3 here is CPSSPRGAEAFF. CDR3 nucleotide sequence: TGTCCCAGCAGCCCACGGGGGGCAGAAGCTTTCTTT.

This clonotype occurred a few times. The CDR3 loop is CASSQEALHENEQFF. CDR3 in DNA: TGTGCCAGCAGCCAAGAGGCCCTACACGAAAATGAGCAGTTCTTC. The rearrangement joins TRBV4-2 to TRBJ2-1, with no clear D. The CDR3 totals 15 residues. CDR1 is LGHNA, CDR2 YNFKEQ, per germline. Trimming removed 0 bases from V and 7 bases from J, with 13 bases in between.

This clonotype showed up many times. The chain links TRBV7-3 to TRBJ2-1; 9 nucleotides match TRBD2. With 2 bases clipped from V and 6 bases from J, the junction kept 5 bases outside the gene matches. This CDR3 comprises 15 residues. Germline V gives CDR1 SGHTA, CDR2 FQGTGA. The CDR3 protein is CASSLLAGGFNEQFF. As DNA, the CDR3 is TGTGCCAGCAGCTTATTGGCGGGGGGGTTCAATGAGCAGTTCTTC.

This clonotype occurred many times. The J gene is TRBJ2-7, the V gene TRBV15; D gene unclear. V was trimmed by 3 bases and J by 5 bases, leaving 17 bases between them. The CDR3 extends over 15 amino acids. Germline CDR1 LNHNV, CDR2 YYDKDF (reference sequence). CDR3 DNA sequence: TGTGCCACCAGCAGTCCTTCCTGGTCGACGGACGAGCAGTACTTC. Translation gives CATSSPSWSTDEQYF.